The clone carrying this TCR beta chain is medium-sized (0.01 to 0.1%). PCR involved 60 Vbeta and 13 Jbeta primers. Clones were read by immunoSEQ multiplex PCR, and TCRdb kept only the in-frame ones, dropping some. The sample includes 64,000 or so clones, roughly 67% of them seen just once. The data stem from a study of cytomegalovirus exposure and HLA in healthy donors. Per germline, CDR1 SGHRS and CDR2 YFSETQ. The CDR3 is made up of 15 amino acids. With 0 bases removed from V and 1 base from J, the gap between germline ends came to 8 bases. This chain connects TRBV5-1 to TRBJ1-5, with D tentatively TRBD1 (5 bases). This clonotype was sampled from a middle-aged man in good health and CMV-seropositive. The specimen sequenced was PBMCs. The CDR3 reads CASSLGTQSNQPQHF. CDR3 sequence (DNA): TGCGCCAGCAGCTTGGGGACACAGAGCAATCAGCCCCAGCATTTT.